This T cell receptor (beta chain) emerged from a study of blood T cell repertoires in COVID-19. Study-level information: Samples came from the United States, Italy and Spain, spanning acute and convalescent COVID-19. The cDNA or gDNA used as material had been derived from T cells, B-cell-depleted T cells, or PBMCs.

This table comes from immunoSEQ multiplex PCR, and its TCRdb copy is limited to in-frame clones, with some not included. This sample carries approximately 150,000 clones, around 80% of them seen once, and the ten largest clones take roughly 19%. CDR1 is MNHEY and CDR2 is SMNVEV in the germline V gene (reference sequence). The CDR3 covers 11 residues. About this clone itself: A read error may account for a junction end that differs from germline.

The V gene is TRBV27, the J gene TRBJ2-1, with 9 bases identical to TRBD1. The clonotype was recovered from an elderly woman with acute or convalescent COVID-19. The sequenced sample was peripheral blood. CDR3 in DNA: TGTGCCAGCAGGCACCGGGACAGGGAGGTCTTC. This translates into CASRHRDREVF.